The 13 T cell receptor beta chains in this list originate from one sample, sequenced in a study of shared clonotypes between healthy human individuals. Here immunoSEQ multiplex PCR was the method, and the copy in TCRdb shows in-frame clones only, minus some. The repertoire holds fewer than 2.5 million clones, with roughly 93% as singletons. The sequenced sample consisted of naive CD4+ T cells from PBMCs. Regarding subset: CD45RA+ positively selected. These receptors were taken from a man younger than 30 in good health. Some clones in this sample may be carry-over from other donors' samples.

The chain joins TRBV9 to TRBJ2-5, with 12 bases that match TRBD1. Trimming took 4 bases from V and 5 from J; bases not matched to a gene: 9. The CDR3 is 16 residues long. CDR1 and CDR2 from the germline V gene are SGDLS and YYNGEE. The CDR3 coding sequence is TGTGCCAGCAGCCTCAGGGACAGGGGGCGCGAGGAGACCCAGTACTTC. It is translated as CASSLRDRGREETQYF.

The chain has TRBV30 and TRBJ1-2, with unresolved D. V gave up 3 bases and J gave up 4 bases, with 15 bases separating them. Germline CDR1 reads GTSNPN; CDR2 reads SVGIG (reference sequence). The CDR3 is 14 amino acids. The CDR3 loop is CAWSEAPGGYGYTF. The CDR3 DNA follows: TGTGCCTGGAGCGAAGCCCCAGGTGGCTATGGCTACACCTTC.

The CDR3 nucleotides read TGTGCCAGCAGCCCCGGAGGTATTTCGGGTCGGTACGAGCAGTACTTC. This codes for CASSPGGISGRYEQYF. This rearrangement joins TRBV28 to TRBJ2-7; D is possibly TRBD2 (5 bases). V was shortened by 6 bases and J by 4 bases, with 22 bases between the two germline ends. This CDR3 is built from 16 residues. The germline V gene encodes CDR1 MDHEN and CDR2 SYDVKM.

The chain couples TRBV9 to TRBJ2-5; the D is unclear. CDR3 length: 16 amino acids. Germline V gene data show CDR1 as SGDLS and CDR2 as YYNGEE. V lost 0 bases to trimming and J lost 2 bases, with 14 bases between them. In DNA form, the CDR3 reads TGTGCCAGCAGCGTAGCGGTGGGATGGGGACAAGAGACCCAGTACTTC. This translates into CASSVAVGWGQETQYF.

The chain recombines TRBV19 with TRBJ2-1; 10 bases match TRBD1. The CDR3 loop spans 13 amino acids. Trimming removed 10 bases from V and 4 bases from J; junction bases left unmatched: 4. In germline, CDR1 is LNHDA, CDR2 SQIVND (reference sequence). The CDR3 is CATGTGAYNEQFF. CDR3 nucleotides: TGTGCCACAGGGACAGGGGCGTACAATGAGCAGTTCTTC.

This chain uses TRBV7-6 with TRBJ2-7; the match to TRBD1 covers 7 bases. This CDR3 comprises 14 residues. CDR1 and CDR2 (germline): SGHVS, FNYEAQ. Trimming cost V 1 base and J 7 bases; bases outside gene matches: 7. CDR3 coding DNA: TGTGCCAGCAGCTTAGACGACAGGGTCGGGGAGCAGTACTTC. Its protein is CASSLDDRVGEQYF. Full variable domain (remainder filled in from reference TRBV7-6 and TRBJ2-7): GAGVSQSPRYKVTKRGQDVALRCDPISGHVSLYWYRQALGQGPEFLTYFNYEAQQDKSGLPNDRFSAERPEGSISTLTIQRTEQRDSAMYRCASSLDDRVGEQYFGPGTRLTVT.

This clone has only one observation. In the same sample, other DNA sequences code for this CDR3. This rearrangement joins TRBV7-2 to TRBJ2-3; 11 nucleotides agree with TRBD2. V gave up 3 bases and J gave up 4 bases; unmatched junction bases: 6. CDR1 SGHTA and CDR2 FQGNSA come from the germline V gene. The CDR3 sequence is 16 residues long. The CDR3 region is CASSLDSGRAADTQYF. The CDR3 region has the DNA TGTGCCAGCAGCTTGGATAGCGGGAGGGCCGCAGATACGCAGTATTTT.

The V and J genes are TRBV6-5 and TRBJ1-5, with D uncertain. Germline CDR1 and CDR2: MNHEY and SVGAGI. V lost 6 bases and J lost 2, with 11 bases in between. The CDR3 has 14 residues. The CDR3 nucleotides read TGTGCCAGCAGCCCCGGGTGGGGCAATCAGCCCCAGCATTTT. Protein product: CASSPGWGNQPQHF.

The V and J genes are TRBV30 and TRBJ1-2; perhaps TRBD1 as D (5 bases). Looked up from germline, CDR1 is GTSNPN and CDR2 is SVGIG (reference sequence). The CDR3 is made up of 14 amino acids. V was trimmed by 5 bases and J by 3 bases, leaving 16 bases between them. In DNA form, the CDR3 reads TGTGCCTGGGAGGGGAAGGGGATCTACTATGGCTACACCTTC. Translating it yields CAWEGKGIYYGYTF.

In this sample, this clone turned up a few times. The same CDR3 is also encoded by other DNA sequences in this sample. The chain employs TRBV18 and TRBJ1-1; 8 bases agree with TRBD1. The CDR3 length is 14 residues. Germline lookup yields CDR1 KGHSH and CDR2 LQKENI. Trimming removed 6 bases from V and 1 base from J; junction bases left unmatched: 4. CDR3 DNA sequence: TGTGCCAGCTCTCCTCAGGGGGCGAACACTGAAGCTTTCTTT. Translation gives CASSPQGANTEAFF.

To note about this clone: Other DNA sequences from this sample encode an identical CDR3 as well. The chain couples TRBV7-3 to TRBJ2-5, with 8 bases aligning to TRBD2. Germline CDR1 is SGHTA and CDR2 is FQGTGA. The CDR3 runs 14 residues. J gave up 5 bases and V 2 bases, and 4 bases lay outside the gene matches. In DNA, the CDR3 is TGTGCCAGCAGCTTATCGAGCGGGAGCGAGACCCAGTACTTC. Amino acid sequence: CASSLSSGSETQYF.

The chain links TRBV4-1 to TRBJ1-3; D uncertain. The ends were cut back, 4 bases at V and 1 base at J, with 14 bases in the middle. Per the germline V gene, CDR1 is MGHRA and CDR2 is YSYEKL. The CDR3 runs to 16 residues. The DNA for the CDR3 is TGCGCCAGCAGCCCCTACGGGGTTGGGTCTGGAAACACCATATATTTT. This codes for CASSPYGVGSGNTIYF.

The gene calls are TRBV29-1 and TRBJ2-5; D is unclear. The J call may be wrong; the DNA end is better matched by TRBJ2-7. Germline V lookup: CDR1 SQVTM, CDR2 ANQGSEA. The CDR3 has 12 residues. CDR3 region: CSVEDPRYEQYF. The CDR3 DNA follows: TGCAGCGTTGAAGATCCCAGGTACGAGCAGTACTTC.